The rows below give T cell receptor beta chains drawn from one sample of a study of CD8 T cells in Susac syndrome. TCRdb redid the calling of the immunoSEQ multiplex PCR reads with MiXCR, one entry per CDR3 protein. Here the sample spans fewer than 200,000 distinct CDR3 sequences, about 95% being singletons. What was sequenced was CD8+ T cells from PBMCs. The receptors here all came from a human donor with multiple sclerosis. Both conserved end residues are part of each CDR3. D genes are given only for firm matches. Expanded clones are given a class, and other clones once, few, many or no size at all.

v_call	j_call	d_call	clone_size	cdr3_nt	cdr3_aa
TRBV28	TRBJ1-2	.	.	TGTGCCAGCTCCATGGCCTGGGGGTATGGCTACACCTTC	CASSMAWGYGYTF
TRBV18	TRBJ1-5	TRBD1	.	TGTGCCAGCTCACCACGGACAGGGTCAAATCAGCCCCAGCATTTT	CASSPRTGSNQPQHF
TRBV6-2/TRBV6-3	TRBJ2-7	.	.	TGTGCCAGCAGTCCCCTTGGCGCCGAGCAGGTTTACGAGCAGTACTTC	CASSPLGAEQVYEQYF
TRBV3-1	TRBJ2-1	.	.	TGTGCCAGCAGCCAAGGGCCAAGTTTTTACAATGAGCAGTTCTTC	CASSQGPSFYNEQFF
TRBV10-3	TRBJ1-2	TRBD1	.	TGTGCCATCAGTGATCCGACAGGGAACTATGGCTACACCTTC	CAISDPTGNYGYTF
TRBV2	TRBJ2-5	TRBD2	.	TGTGCCAGCAGTGAAGTTAATAGCGGGGGTCAGACCCAGTACTTC	CASSEVNSGGQTQYF
TRBV29-1	TRBJ2-1	.	.	TGCAGCGTTGAAGGTAGCGACAGAGGGCCTTACAATGAGCAGTTCTTC	CSVEGSDRGPYNEQFF
TRBV2	TRBJ2-3	.	.	TGTGCCAGCTGGGGGAATACGCAGTATTTT	CASWGNTQYF
TRBV30	TRBJ2-1	.	.	TGTGCCTGGAGTTGGAAGGGGATTTACAATGAGCAGTTCTTC	CAWSWKGIYNEQFF
TRBV7-2	TRBJ2-7	.	.	TGTGCCAGCAGCTTAAGGGTCAGGGTCTACGAGCAGTACTTC	CASSLRVRVYEQYF
TRBV9	TRBJ1-2	.	.	TGTGCCAGCAGCGTAGCTACAGATACAGACTATGGCTACACCTTC	CASSVATDTDYGYTF
TRBV20-1	TRBJ2-7	TRBD2	.	TGCAGTGCTAGAGATCGGAGCGGGAGGACGACCTACGAGCAGTACTTC	CSARDRSGRTTYEQYF
TRBV7-2	TRBJ1-1	.	.	TGTGCCAGCGGGTGGACTGAAGCTTTCTTT	CASGWTEAFF
TRBV24-1	TRBJ1-1	.	.	TGTGCCACCAGTGATTTTAACCCACAGGGCTACACTGAAGCTTTCTTT	CATSDFNPQGYTEAFF
TRBV7-9	TRBJ1-5	.	few	TGTGCCAGCAGCCGGGACAGCAATCAGCCCCAGCATTTT	CASSRDSNQPQHF
TRBV5-1	TRBJ2-5	TRBD1	.	TGCGCCAGCAGCCCAGGGACAGGGACAGAGACCCAGTACTTC	CASSPGTGTETQYF
TRBV20-1	TRBJ2-7	TRBD2	.	TGCAGTGCTAGAGGATCCGGGAGGATGACCTACGAGCAGTACTTC	CSARGSGRMTYEQYF
TRBV5-4	TRBJ2-7	.	.	TGTGCCAGCAGCCAAGGACGTAATATGTACGAGCAGTACTTC	CASSQGRNMYEQYF
TRBV13	TRBJ1-1	.	.	TGTGCCAGCAGCTTCTGGGGGTCGGGAGATACTGAAGCTTTCTTT	CASSFWGSGDTEAFF
TRBV5-6	TRBJ1-1	.	.	TGTGCCAGCAGCATGAGCACTGAAGCTTTCTTT	CASSMSTEAFF
TRBV20-1	TRBJ2-3	TRBD1	once	TGCAGTGCTAGAGAGCCGGACAGGGAAGATACGCAGTATTTT	CSAREPDREDTQYF
TRBV27	TRBJ1-2	.	.	TGTGCCAGCAAACTTGCGACAGGTTCTGGCTACACCTTC	CASKLATGSGYTF
TRBV10-3	TRBJ2-1	TRBD2	.	TGTGCCATCAGTGATGGGCTAGCGGAGTGGAATGAGCAGTTCTTC	CAISDGLAEWNEQFF
TRBV20-1	TRBJ1-2	.	.	TGCAGTGCTAGGATTGGACCCCTCGATGGCTACACCTTC	CSARIGPLDGYTF
TRBV27	TRBJ2-1	.	.	TGTGCCAGCAGCCCAGGGGGGGTTTACAATGAGCAGTTCTTC	CASSPGGVYNEQFF
TRBV2	TRBJ2-7	.	.	TGTGCCAGCAGTGAGCGGGACAGCAGCTCCTACGAGCAGTACTTC	CASSERDSSSYEQYF
TRBV7-9	TRBJ2-7	.	.	TGTGCCAGCAGCCCCAACGTCTACGAGCAGTACTTC	CASSPNVYEQYF
TRBV4-2	TRBJ2-6	.	.	TGTGCCAGCAGCCAAGGCCAGGCCAGGGAAGACTCTGGGGCCAACGTCCTGACTTTC	CASSQGQAREDSGANVLTF
TRBV11-2	TRBJ2-1	.	.	TGTGCCAGCAGCCCCCGTGCGCGGAGCTCCTACAATGAGCAGTTCTTC	CASSPRARSSYNEQFF
TRBV7-8	TRBJ2-7	TRBD2	once	TGTGCCAGCAGCGCTAGACTAGCGGGAGTCTACGAGCAGTACTTC	CASSARLAGVYEQYF
TRBV11-2	TRBJ2-1	.	once	TGTGCCAGCAGCTTAGCGGGATGGAATGAGCAGTTCTTC	CASSLAGWNEQFF
TRBV7-9	TRBJ2-5	.	.	TGTGCCAGCAGCTCCTCGGGCCGTGAGACCCAGTACTTC	CASSSSGRETQYF
TRBV6-5	TRBJ2-1	.	.	TGTGCCAGCAGTCAAGGGACCGGCGGGTACAATGAGCAGTTCTTC	CASSQGTGGYNEQFF
TRBV7-9	TRBJ2-5	.	.	TGTGCCAGCAGCTTGGCAGGCCTGTTAGGAGAGACCCAGTACTTC	CASSLAGLLGETQYF
TRBV20-1	TRBJ1-2	.	.	TGCAGTGCTATCTCTACGGATTCTAACTATGGCTACACCTTC	CSAISTDSNYGYTF
TRBV20-1	TRBJ2-7	.	.	TGCAGTGCTAGAGAAATAACTACCTACGAGCAGTACTTC	CSAREITTYEQYF
TRBV6-6	TRBJ1-5	.	.	TGTGCCAGCAGTCGATCCGGGCCCCAGCATTTT	CASSRSGPQHF
TRBV7-9	TRBJ2-3	.	.	TGTGCCAGCAGCTTAGTAATCGCTAATACGCAGTATTTT	CASSLVIANTQYF
TRBV27	TRBJ2-3	TRBD2	.	TGTGCCAGCACCTGGGGGGGATTCCCCACAGATACGCAGTATTTT	CASTWGGFPTDTQYF
TRBV20-1	TRBJ1-2	.	once	TGCAGTGCTAGAGATCCGGGGGACTATGGCTACACCTTC	CSARDPGDYGYTF
TRBV27	TRBJ2-5	TRBD1	once	TGTGCCAGCAGTAACGGGACAGGGTGCCGGGAGACCCAGTACTTC	CASSNGTGCRETQYF
TRBV10-3	TRBJ1-2	.	.	TGTGCCATCAGTGTCGGCGGGAGCTACACCTTC	CAISVGGSYTF
TRBV4-1	TRBJ2-3	TRBD2	.	TGCGCCAGCAGCCAAGGGCGGGAGTATAGCGCAGATACGCAGTATTTT	CASSQGREYSADTQYF
TRBV7-9	TRBJ2-7	TRBD1	.	TGTGCCAGCAGCAACCTCCGGGACAGGGGGCAATACGAGCAGTACTTC	CASSNLRDRGQYEQYF
TRBV7-9	TRBJ1-2	.	.	TGTGCCAGCAGCCAAAGGACAGTCCTCGCTTATGGCTACACCTTC	CASSQRTVLAYGYTF
TRBV18	TRBJ2-1	.	.	TGTGCCAGCTCACCAGGGGCGGGACTTTCCTACAATGAGCAGTTCTTC	CASSPGAGLSYNEQFF
TRBV15	TRBJ2-5	.	.	TGTGCCACCAGCCTCCGGACGGATCAAGAGACCCAGTACTTC	CATSLRTDQETQYF
TRBV9	TRBJ2-1	TRBD2	.	TGTGCCAGCAGCGCGCGACTAGCGGGGGGTGAGGAGCAGTTCTTC	CASSARLAGGEEQFF
TRBV2	TRBJ2-1	TRBD1	once	TGTGCCAGCAGTGTTCTGACAGGGGATGAGCAGTTCTTC	CASSVLTGDEQFF
TRBV27	TRBJ2-7	TRBD2	.	TGTGCCAGCAGTCCCTGGGCTAGTGCCAGCGGGAGGGCTAATGAGCAGTACTTC	CASSPWASASGRANEQYF
TRBV6-5	TRBJ1-1	.	.	TGTGCCAGCAGTATCGGGAGGACTGAAGCTTTCTTT	CASSIGRTEAFF
TRBV27	TRBJ2-7	TRBD2	once	TGTGCCAGCAGTGGCGCGGGGGATCCCTACGAGCAGTACTTC	CASSGAGDPYEQYF
TRBV7-2	TRBJ2-7	.	.	TGTGCCAGCAGCTTATCGGCGGGGAACGAGCAGTACTTC	CASSLSAGNEQYF
TRBV15	TRBJ2-3	TRBD2	.	TGTGCCACCAGCAGTAACCACCGACAACTAGCGGGGAGCACAGATACGCAGTATTTT	CATSSNHRQLAGSTDTQYF
TRBV12-3/TRBV12-4	TRBJ1-2	TRBD1	.	TGTGCCAGCAGTTTAGGTCTGCGGACAGGACAGCCTAACACCTTC	CASSLGLRTGQPNTF
TRBV6-5	TRBJ2-7	.	few	TGTGCCAGCAGTTACCGGGCCTACGAGCAGTACTTC	CASSYRAYEQYF
TRBV20-1	TRBJ2-1	.	.	TGCAGTGCTAGAGATTATCAAGAAGGAACCGGGACATACAATACCTACAATGAGCAGTTCTTC	CSARDYQEGTGTYNTYNEQFF